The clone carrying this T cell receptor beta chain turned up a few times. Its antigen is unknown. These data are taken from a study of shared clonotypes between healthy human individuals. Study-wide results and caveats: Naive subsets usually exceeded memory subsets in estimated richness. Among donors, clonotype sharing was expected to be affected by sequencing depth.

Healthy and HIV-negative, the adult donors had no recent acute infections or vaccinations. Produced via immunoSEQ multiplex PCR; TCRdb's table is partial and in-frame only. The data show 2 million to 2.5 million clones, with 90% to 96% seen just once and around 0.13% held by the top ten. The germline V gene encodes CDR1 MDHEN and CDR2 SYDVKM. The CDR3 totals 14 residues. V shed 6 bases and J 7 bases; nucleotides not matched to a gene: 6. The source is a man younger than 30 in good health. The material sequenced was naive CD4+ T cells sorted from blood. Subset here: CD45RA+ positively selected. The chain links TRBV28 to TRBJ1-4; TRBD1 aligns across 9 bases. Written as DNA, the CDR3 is TGTGCCAGCAGCTTACAGGGGGCGGGTGAAAAACTGTTTTTT. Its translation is CASSLQGAGEKLFF.